This entry describes one T cell receptor beta chain. What it recognizes is unknown. The germline V gene encodes CDR1 MDHEN and CDR2 SYDVKM. V was shortened by 6 bases and J by 1 base, with 3 bases between the two germline ends. This CDR3 spans 12 amino acids. Amplification used 60 Vbeta primers and 13 Jbeta primers. In the source study's methods: Per a later analysis, the number of unique TCR beta chains was around 80 million, of which about 10 million were shared. Libraries were prepared by immunoSEQ multiplex PCR; TCRdb keeps only in-frame clonotypes and omits some of them. The DNA gave D and trimming, while V, J and clone size come from that table. Altogether roughly 130,000 clones are present, roughly 62% being singletons, with the ten largest covering around 1.8%. This entry is derived from a study of cytomegalovirus exposure and HLA in healthy donors. Study-level results: HLA-A and HLA-B allele assignments for most subjects were reportedly predicted accurately using TCR beta sequences.

Specimen: PBMCs. The rearrangement uses TRBV28 and TRBJ2-2; D not certain. The receptor was derived from a male donor in good health and CMV-seronegative. Written as DNA, the CDR3 is TGTGCCAGCAGCGGGAACACCGGGGAGCTGTTTTTT. It codes for CASSGNTGELFF.